The present T cell receptor (beta chain) was sequenced within a study of shared clonotypes between healthy human individuals. Study-wide context: Donors had three CD4 naive, three CD4 memory, two CD8 naive and one CD8 memory plate apiece.

Selected positively for CCR7 and CD45RO-negative, naive CD8 cells excluded terminally differentiated effector memory CD45RA+ cells. Some clones are missing from TCRdb's copy, which holds only in-frame ones; the method was immunoSEQ multiplex PCR. The sample contains hundreds of thousands of clones, approximately 92% of which appear only once. CDR1 and CDR2 from the germline V gene are MGHDK and SYGVNS. Trimming removed 4 bases from V and 8 bases from J, with 15 bases in between. The CDR3 consists of 14 residues. The chain links TRBV25-1 to TRBJ2-1, with D perhaps TRBD1 (6 bases). The source material was naive CD8+ T cells sorted from blood. This TCR derives from a man aged 25-45 years in good health. CDR3 in DNA: TGTGCCAGCAGTGGTGGACAGAGGATGGATGAGCAGTTCTTC. Amino acid sequence: CASSGGQRMDEQFF.